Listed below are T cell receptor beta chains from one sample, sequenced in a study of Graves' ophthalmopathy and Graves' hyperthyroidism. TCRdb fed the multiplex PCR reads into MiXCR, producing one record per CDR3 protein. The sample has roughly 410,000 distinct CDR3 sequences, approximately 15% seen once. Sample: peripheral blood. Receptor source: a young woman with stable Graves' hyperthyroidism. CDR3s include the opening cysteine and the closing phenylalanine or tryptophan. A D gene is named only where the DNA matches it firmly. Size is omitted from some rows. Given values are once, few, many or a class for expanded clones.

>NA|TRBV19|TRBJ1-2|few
CASTPGNYGYTF
TGTGCCAGTACCCCGGGGAACTATGGCTACACCTTC
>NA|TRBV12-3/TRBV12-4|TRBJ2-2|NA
CASSLPRRTFVIGELFF
TGTGCCAGCAGCCTCCCCCGAAGGACGTTCGTGATTGGGGAGCTGTTTTTT
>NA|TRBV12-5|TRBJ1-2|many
CASGLGWGYTF
TGTGCTAGTGGTTTGGGATGGGGCTACACCTTC
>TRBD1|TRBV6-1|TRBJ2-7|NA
CASSIATGSYEQYF
TGTGCCAGCAGTATTGCGACAGGGTCCTACGAGCAGTACTTC
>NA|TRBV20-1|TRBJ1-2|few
CSARDQSRRRRGYTF
TGCAGTGCTAGAGATCAGAGTCGACGGCGACGCGGCTACACCTTC
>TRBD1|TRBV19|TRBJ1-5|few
CASKGTGISNQPQHF
TGTGCCAGTAAAGGGACAGGGATAAGCAATCAGCCCCAGCATTTT
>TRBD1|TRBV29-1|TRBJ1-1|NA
CSVATGTGTEAFF
TGCAGCGTTGCGACAGGGACCGGGACTGAAGCTTTCTTT
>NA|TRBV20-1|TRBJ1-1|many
CSARGVNTEAFF
TGCAGTGCTAGGGGGGTCAACACTGAAGCTTTCTTT
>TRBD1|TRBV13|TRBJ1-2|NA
CASSFPTGDYGYTF
TGTGCCAGCAGCTTCCCGACAGGGGACTATGGCTACACCTTC
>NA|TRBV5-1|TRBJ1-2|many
CASRLGTQTIFGYTF
TGCGCCAGCAGGCTCGGGACACAGACTATCTTTGGCTACACCTTC
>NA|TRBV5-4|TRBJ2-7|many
CASSSAPVGFQDEQYF
TGTGCCAGCAGCTCGGCCCCAGTGGGGTTTCAAGACGAGCAGTACTTC
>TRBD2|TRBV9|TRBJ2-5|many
CASSVGLAGGKETQYF
TGTGCCAGCAGCGTAGGACTAGCGGGGGGAAAAGAGACCCAGTACTTC
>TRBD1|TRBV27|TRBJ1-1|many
CASRGQGWNTEAFF
TGTGCCAGCAGGGGACAGGGGTGGAACACTGAAGCTTTCTTT
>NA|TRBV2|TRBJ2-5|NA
CASRRLEGAETQYF
TGTGCCAGCAGACGACTAGAAGGTGCGGAGACCCAGTACTTC
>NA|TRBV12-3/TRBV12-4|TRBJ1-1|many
CASSLGPMNTEAFF
TGTGCCAGCAGTCTGGGACCAATGAACACTGAAGCTTTCTTT
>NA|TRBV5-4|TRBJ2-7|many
CASSLRGGGAYEQYF
TGTGCCAGCAGCTTGAGAGGGGGAGGCGCCTACGAGCAGTACTTC
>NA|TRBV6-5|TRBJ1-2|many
CASSYASKGYGYTF
TGTGCCAGCAGTTACGCCAGTAAGGGCTATGGCTACACCTTC
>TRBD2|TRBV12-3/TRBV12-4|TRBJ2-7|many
CASSLSVAGETYEQYF
TGTGCCAGCAGTTTAAGTGTAGCGGGGGAGACCTACGAGCAGTACTTC
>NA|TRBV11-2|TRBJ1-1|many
CASSLVGVTGKNTEAFF
TGTGCCAGCAGCTTAGTGGGGGTAACAGGGAAGAACACTGAAGCTTTCTTT
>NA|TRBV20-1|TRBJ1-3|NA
CSARDSGGSGNTIYF
TGCAGTGCTAGAGATTCGGGGGGCTCTGGAAACACCATATATTTT
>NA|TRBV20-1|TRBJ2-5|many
CSARVVVRETQYF
TGCAGTGCCCGAGTGGTGGTACGGGAGACCCAGTACTTC
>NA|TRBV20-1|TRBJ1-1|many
CSARRQMNTEAFF
TGCAGTGCTAGACGTCAAATGAACACTGAAGCTTTCTTT
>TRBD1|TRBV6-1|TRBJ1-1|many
CASSAYQGASTEAFF
TGTGCCAGCAGTGCTTACCAGGGGGCCTCCACTGAAGCTTTCTTT
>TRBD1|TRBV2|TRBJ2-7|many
CASSRDRGPYEQYF
TGTGCCAGCAGTCGGGACAGGGGGCCCTACGAGCAGTACTTC
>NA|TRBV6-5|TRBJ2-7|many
CASSPRLQTYEQYF
TGTGCCAGCAGCCCGAGGCTACAGACCTACGAGCAGTACTTC
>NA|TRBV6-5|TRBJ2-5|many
CASSYVGTKKTQYF
TGTGCCAGCAGTTACGTCGGGACAAAGAAGACCCAGTACTTC
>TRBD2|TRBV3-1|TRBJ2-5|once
CASSQGWRGAKETQYF
TGTGCCAGCAGCCAAGGCTGGCGGGGGGCGAAAGAGACCCAGTACTTC
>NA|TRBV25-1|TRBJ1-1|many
CASSVNTEAFF
TGTGCCAGCAGTGTAAACACTGAAGCTTTCTTT
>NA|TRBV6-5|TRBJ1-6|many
CASSYSTIYNSPLHF
TGTGCCAGCAGTTACTCGACAATCTATAATTCACCCCTCCACTTT
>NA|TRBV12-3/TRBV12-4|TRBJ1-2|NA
CASSFRPRPYYGYTF
TGTGCCAGCAGTTTTCGGCCTAGACCTTACTATGGTTACACCTTC
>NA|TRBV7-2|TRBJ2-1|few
CASSAYSEQFF
TGTGCCAGCAGCGCCTACAGCGAGCAGTTCTTC
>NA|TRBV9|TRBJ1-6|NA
CACSPSVTDSYNSPLHF
TGTGCCTGCAGCCCATCCGTGACAGACTCCTATAATTCACCCCTCCACTTT
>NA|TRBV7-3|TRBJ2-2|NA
CASSADTGELFF
TGTGCCAGCAGCGCTGACACCGGGGAGCTGTTTTTT
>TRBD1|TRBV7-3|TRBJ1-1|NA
CASSLTGQGTAFF
TGTGCCAGCAGCTTAACGGGACAGGGTACAGCTTTCTTT
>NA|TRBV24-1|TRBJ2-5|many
CATSDLGSGETQYF
TGTGCCACCAGTGATTTGGGGTCCGGAGAGACCCAGTACTTC
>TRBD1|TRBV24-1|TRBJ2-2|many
CATSDFGDSLYTGELFF
TGTGCCACCAGTGATTTTGGGGACAGCCTTTACACCGGGGAGCTGTTTTTT
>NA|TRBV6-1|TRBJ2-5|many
CASSGWGEKTQYF
TGTGCCAGCAGTGGATGGGGGGAAAAGACCCAGTACTTC
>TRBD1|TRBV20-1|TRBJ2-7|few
CSASSSLDRAGSYEQYF
TGCAGTGCTAGCAGTTCCTTAGACAGGGCTGGCTCCTACGAGCAGTACTTC
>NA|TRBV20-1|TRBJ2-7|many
CSAPGRGPTYEQYF
TGCAGTGCCCCCGGGAGGGGGCCAACCTACGAGCAGTACTTC
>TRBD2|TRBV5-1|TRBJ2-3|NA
CASSLVSGGLTDTQYF
TGCGCCAGCAGCTTGGTTAGCGGGGGCCTCACAGATACGCAGTATTTT
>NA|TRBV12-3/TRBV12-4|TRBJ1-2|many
CASRQGVFGGYTF
TGTGCCAGCAGGCAAGGGGTTTTCGGTGGCTACACCTTC
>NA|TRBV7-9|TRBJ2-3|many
CASSPDTDTDTQYF
TGTGCCAGCAGCCCCGACACGGACACAGATACGCAGTATTTT
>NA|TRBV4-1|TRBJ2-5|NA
CASSIASGQETQYF
TGTGCCAGTAGTATAGCGTCAGGGCAAGAGACCCAGTACTTC
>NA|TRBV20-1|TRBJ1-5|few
CSARDGGYSNQPQHF
TGCAGTGCTAGAGATGGGGGCTATAGCAATCAGCCCCAGCATTTT
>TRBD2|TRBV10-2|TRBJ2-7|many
CASSERGGLYEQYF
TGCGCCAGCAGTGAACGGGGGGGCCTTTACGAGCAGTACTTC
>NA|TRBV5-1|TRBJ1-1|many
CASSLGLDRGRGTEAFF
TGCGCCAGCAGCTTGGGGCTCGACCGGGGGCGCGGCACTGAAGCTTTCTTT
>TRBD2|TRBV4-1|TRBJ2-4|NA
CASRERGGLNIQYF
TGCGCCAGCAGAGAACGGGGGGGCTTGAACATTCAGTACTTC
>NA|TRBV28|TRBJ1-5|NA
CASIHGEFQQPQHF
TGTGCCAGCATTCACGGGGAATTTCAACAGCCCCAGCATTTT
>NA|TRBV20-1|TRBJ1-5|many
CSARGKPKERGNQPQHF
TGCAGTGCTAGAGGGAAACCAAAGGAGCGAGGCAATCAGCCCCAGCATTTT
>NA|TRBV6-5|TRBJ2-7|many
CASSSGSGYEQYF
TGTGCCAGCAGTTCGGGTAGCGGCTACGAGCAGTACTTC
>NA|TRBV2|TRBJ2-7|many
CASSEAGRWGYEQYF
TGTGCCAGCAGTGAAGCGGGCCGATGGGGCTACGAGCAGTACTTC